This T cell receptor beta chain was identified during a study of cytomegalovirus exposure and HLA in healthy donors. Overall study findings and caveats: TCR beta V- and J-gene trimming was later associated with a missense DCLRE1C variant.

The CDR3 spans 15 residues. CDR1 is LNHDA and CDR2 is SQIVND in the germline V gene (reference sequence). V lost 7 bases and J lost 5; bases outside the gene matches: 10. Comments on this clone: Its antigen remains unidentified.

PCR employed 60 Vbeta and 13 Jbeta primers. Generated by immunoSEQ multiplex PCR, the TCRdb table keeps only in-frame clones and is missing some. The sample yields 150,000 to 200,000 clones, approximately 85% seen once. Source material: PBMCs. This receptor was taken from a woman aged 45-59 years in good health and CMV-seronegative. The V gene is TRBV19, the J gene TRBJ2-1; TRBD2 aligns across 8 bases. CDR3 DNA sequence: TGTGCCAGTATAAGTCGGGCGGGAGGACACAATGAGCAGTTCTTC. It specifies CASISRAGGHNEQFF.